The 24 T cell receptor beta chains in this list originate from one sample, sequenced in a study of human T cells and chemical hapten exposure. TCRdb re-called the RACE reads with MiXCR, one entry per CDR3 protein. The sample lists fewer than 350,000 distinct CDR3 sequences; roughly 8% were seen once. Time point defined: pre-sensitization, week 0. Treatment in this sample: therapeutic diphenylcyclopropenone sensitization with weekly scalp DPC. This specimen was whole blood, taken in connection with sensitization to the hapten diphenylcyclopropenone (DPC). The receptor set was obtained from a man aged 18-30 years with alopecia areata. Some clones in this sample may be carry-over from other donors' samples.

This clonotype was detected ten times or more. The V call is TRBV29-1, the J call TRBJ2-5, with 8 bases fitting TRBD1. There are 14 residues in the CDR3. From germline, CDR1 is SQVTM and CDR2 ANQGSEA. With V trimmed by 2 bases and J by 7 bases, 9 bases remained unmatched. Here the CDR3 reads CSVETDRASGTQYF. CDR3 DNA: TGCAGCGTTGAAACGGACAGGGCGTCTGGGACCCAGTACTTC.

The V gene is TRBV9, the J gene TRBJ1-1, with 7 bases fitting TRBD1. The CDR3 is 15 residues long. Losses at the gene ends were 2 bases for V and 0 bases for J; bases not matched to a gene: 4. Germline loops: CDR1 SGDLS, CDR2 YYNGEE. CDR3 DNA: TGTGCCAGCAGCGTGACAGGGAGTATGAACACTGAAGCTTTCTTT. As protein: CASSVTGSMNTEAFF.

The CDR3 DNA follows: TGCGCCAGCAGCTTGGGAACAGGGGGCGAAGCTTTCTTT. Its protein is CASSLGTGGEAFF. The gene calls are TRBV5-1 and TRBJ1-1, with 9 bases identical to TRBD1. V lost 0 bases, J lost 8 bases, and 2 bases stayed unmatched. Germline CDR1 is SGHRS and CDR2 is YFSETQ. The length of the CDR3 is 13 residues.

In its sample, this clonotype was seen a few times. The chain uses TRBV20-1 and TRBJ2-2, with D tentatively TRBD1 (6 bases). The ends were cut back, 2 bases at V and 5 bases at J, with 12 bases in the middle. CDR1 DFQATT and CDR2 SNEGSKA come from the germline V gene (reference sequence). The CDR3 consists of 14 residues. The CDR3 is CSARRTEITGELFF. CDR3 in DNA: TGCAGTGCTAGACGGACAGAAATTACCGGGGAGCTGTTTTTT.

The rearrangement uses TRBV7-2 and TRBJ2-5; D is perhaps TRBD1 or TRBD2 (5 bases each). The CDR3 is 18 amino acids. V lost 6 bases to trimming and J lost 5 bases, with 28 bases between them. The V gene's germline CDR1 is SGHTA and CDR2 FQGNSA. DNA of the CDR3: TGTGCCAGCAGGTTGGGCCGGGGCCAGGGCGGCTGGTGGGAGACCCAGTACTTC. It encodes CASRLGRGQGGWWETQYF.

This sequence joins TRBV10-3 and TRBJ2-6; D is uncertain. Per germline, CDR1 ENHRY and CDR2 SYGVKD. The CDR3 is 12 amino acids. V lost 10 bases to trimming and J lost 4 bases, with 8 bases between them. The CDR3 sequence is CATQWGANVLTF. In DNA, the CDR3 is TGTGCCACCCAATGGGGGGCCAACGTCCTGACTTTC.

The genes are TRBV15 and TRBJ1-2; possible D gene TRBD1, 5 bases. Trimming cost V 0 bases and J 6 bases, with 17 bases left between them. This CDR3 comprises 16 residues. Germline V gene sequence: CDR1 LNHNV, CDR2 YYDKDF (reference sequence). For the CDR3, the DNA is TGTGCCACCAGCAGAGATCTAAAGGGGAGTGGGAATGGCTACACCTTC. It encodes CATSRDLKGSGNGYTF. Variable domain in full (rest from reference TRBV15 and TRBJ1-2): DAMVIQNPRYQVTQFGKPVTLSCSQTLNHNVMYWYQQKSSQAPKLLFHYYDKDFNNEADTPDNFQSRRPNTSFCFLDIRSPGLGDTAMYLCATSRDLKGSGNGYTFGSGTRLTVV.

This clonotype appeared a few times. This rearrangement joins TRBV28 to TRBJ1-1, with 7 bases aligning to TRBD1. The CDR3 has 16 amino acids. Per the germline V gene, CDR1 is MDHEN and CDR2 is SYDVKM. V lost 6 bases and J lost 4; bases outside the gene matches: 14. The CDR3 is CASRGDRTKGGTEAFF. The CDR3 DNA reads TGTGCCAGCAGGGGGGACAGAACCAAGGGAGGCACTGAAGCTTTCTTT.

The rearrangement joins TRBV5-1 to TRBJ2-5; either TRBD1 or TRBD2 may fit D (5 bases each). The CDR3 spans 14 residues. Deletions cut 3 bases from V and 1 base from J, with 10 bases between. Per the germline V gene, CDR1 is SGHRS and CDR2 is YFSETQ. The CDR3 region has the DNA TGCGCCAGCAGCTCACCGGGGCGCCAAGAGACCCAGTACTTC. It is translated as CASSSPGRQETQYF.

This clonotype was found a few times. The chain carries TRBV28 and TRBJ1-3; D remains ambiguous. The CDR3 extends over 13 amino acids. The germline V gene encodes CDR1 MDHEN and CDR2 SYDVKM. Between the trimmed V and J ends, which lost 3 bases and 8 bases, there was a span of 11 bases. The CDR3 sequence: CASSLDPGYTIYF. DNA of the CDR3: TGTGCCAGCAGTTTGGACCCGGGGTACACCATATATTTT.

This chain uses TRBV6-5 with TRBJ2-2, with a tentative D call TRBD1 (6 bases). The CDR3 contains 15 residues. The V end lost 3 bases, the J end lost 8 bases, and 16 bases lay between the germline ends. The germline V gene encodes CDR1 MNHEY and CDR2 SVGAGI. Here the CDR3 DNA reads TGTGCCAGCAGTTATAACGACAGGTTCCGGGGGGAGCTGTTTTTT. This codes for CASSYNDRFRGELFF.

The chain uses TRBV12-3 or TRBV12-4 and TRBJ2-5; the D is unclear. The V gene lost 3 bases and the J gene lost 5 bases, with 10 bases spanning the gap. The CDR3 has 13 residues. In DNA form, the CDR3 reads TGTGCCAGCAGTTTTCTGGCGCGTGAGACCCAGTACTTC. Residues: CASSFLARETQYF.

In its sample, this clonotype was seen many times. The J gene is TRBJ2-2, the V gene TRBV7-3; no reliable D call. In germline, CDR1 is SGHTA, CDR2 FQGTGA. The V and J ends lost 4 bases and 6 bases respectively, with 9 bases between them. CDR3 size: 13 residues. The DNA of the CDR3 is TGTGCCAGCAGCTCGCCGGGCCCCGGGGAGCTGTTTTTT. It translates to CASSSPGPGELFF.

The count of this clonotype is one. The V and J genes are TRBV7-2 and TRBJ2-1, with D tentatively TRBD1 (5 bases). Germline assignment: CDR1 SGHTA and CDR2 FQGNSA. CDR3 length equals 16 residues. Trimming removed 1 base at V and 5 bases at J, with 15 bases between. This CDR3 is CASSLEVPGLDNEQFF. CDR3 bases: TGTGCCAGCAGCTTAGAGGTGCCAGGGTTAGACAATGAGCAGTTCTTC.

This clonotype was seen a few times. The rearrangement joins TRBV27 to TRBJ1-1; D is ambiguous. The CDR3 extends over 17 amino acids. Between the trimmed V and J ends, which lost 3 bases and 1 base, there was a span of 18 bases. CDR1 is MNHEY and CDR2 is SMNVEV in the germline V gene (reference sequence). CDR3: CASSLGKGMGWNTEAFF. CDR3 bases: TGTGCCAGCAGTTTGGGGAAGGGTATGGGGTGGAACACTGAAGCTTTCTTT.

A few counts support this clonotype. J is TRBJ2-2 and V is TRBV20-1, with TRBD2 matching over 9 bases. Per the germline V gene, CDR1 is DFQATT and CDR2 is SNEGSKA (reference sequence). Trimming took 3 bases from V and 0 from J; bases not matched to a gene: 5. The CDR3 covers 16 residues. The CDR3 DNA reads TGCAGTGCTAGTTCTAGCGGGGCCTCGAACACCGGGGAGCTGTTTTTT. Its protein product is CSASSSGASNTGELFF.

This clonotype showed up just a few times. The V call is TRBV10-3, the J call TRBJ1-2; weak D call: TRBD1 (5 bases). Germline V gives CDR1 ENHRY, CDR2 SYGVKD. The CDR3 length is 15 residues. V was shortened by 2 bases and J by 8 bases, with 18 bases between the two germline ends. This chain's CDR3 is CAISEPLTAPEGYTF. The CDR3 nucleotides read TGTGCCATCAGTGAGCCGCTGACAGCCCCAGAGGGCTACACCTTC.

This clonotype was counted between two and nine times. The chain employs TRBV4-2 and TRBJ2-4; D remains unclear. V lost 1 base and J lost 7, with 11 bases in between. This CDR3 is built from 14 residues. Germline V gives CDR1 LGHNA, CDR2 YNFKEQ. The chain's CDR3 is CASSQGPGVNIQYF. The CDR3 nucleotides read TGTGCCAGCAGCCAAGGGCCAGGAGTTAACATTCAGTACTTC.

Note on this clonotype: A much larger clone sits a single nucleotide away, making a read error possible. The chain links TRBV20-1 to TRBJ1-5, with D perhaps TRBD1 (6 bases). With the DNA end fitting TRBJ2-3 better, the J assignment may be wrong. The CDR3 has 15 amino acids. CDR1 is DFQATT and CDR2 is SNEGSKA in the germline V gene (reference sequence). The CDR3: CSAREDRLSNQPQYF. As DNA, the CDR3 is TGCAGTGCTAGGGAGGACAGATTAAGCAATCAGCCCCAGTATTTT.

This rearrangement joins TRBV7-2 to TRBJ2-7; 9 bases fit TRBD1. Germline loops: CDR1 SGHTA, CDR2 FQGNSA. V was clipped by 5 bases and J by 1 base; unmatched bases: 9. CDR3 length equals 16 residues. This chain's CDR3 is CASSPWGDRESYEQYF. The CDR3 nucleotides read TGTGCCAGCAGCCCATGGGGGGACAGGGAGTCCTACGAGCAGTACTTC. Supplemented by reference TRBV7-2 and TRBJ2-7, the full variable domain reads GAGVSQSPSNKVTEKGKDVELRCDPISGHTALYWYRQSLGQGLEFLIYFQGNSAPDKSGLPSDRFSAERTGGSVSTLTIQRTQQEDSAVYLCASSPWGDRESYEQYFGPGTRLTVT.

DNA of the CDR3: TGCAGTGCGCATACAGGCTCTGGAAACACCATATATTTT. Translation gives CSAHTGSGNTIYF. The V and J genes are TRBV20-1 and TRBJ1-3; D might be TRBD1 (5 bases). The CDR3 has 13 residues. Trimming took off 6 bases at V and 0 bases at J, with 9 bases between the two ends. In germline, CDR1 is DFQATT, CDR2 SNEGSKA (reference sequence).

The chain links TRBV7-2 to TRBJ2-5; 8 bases line up with TRBD2. The germline CDR1 and CDR2 sequences are SGHTA and FQGNSA. V gave up 1 base and J gave up 1 base; unmatched junction bases: 5. The CDR3 has 16 amino acids. CDR3 coding DNA: TGTGCCAGCAGCTTAGGGATAGCGGGGAGCCAAGAGACCCAGTACTTC. Translating gives CASSLGIAGSQETQYF.

This clonotype appeared a few times. This rearrangement joins TRBV29-1 to TRBJ2-1, with D perhaps matching TRBD1 (6 bases). The CDR3 sequence is 12 residues long. In germline, CDR1 is SQVTM, CDR2 ANQGSEA. V was cut by 6 bases and J by 10 bases, with 16 bases left in between. The CDR3 bases are TGCAGCGTCCTCCGGACAGAAACAGAGCAGTTCTTC. This translates into CSVLRTETEQFF.

This clonotype was seen repeatedly, ten times or more. The chain recombines TRBV7-3 with TRBJ2-1; 7 bases align to TRBD2. J lost 5 bases, V lost 4 bases, and 5 bases had no gene match. Germline V gene lookup returns CDR1 SGHTA and CDR2 FQGTGA. The CDR3 covers 14 residues. Here the CDR3 reads CASSSSGFNNEQFF. Written as DNA, the CDR3 is TGTGCCAGCAGCTCTAGCGGCTTTAACAATGAGCAGTTCTTC.